The clone carrying this T cell receptor (beta chain) has at least ten counts. No antigen is known for it. Germline V gene sequence: CDR1 SGHTA, CDR2 FQGNSA. The ends lost 5 bases at V and 5 bases at J; junction bases unmatched: 10. The CDR3 is 15 residues long. This sample was taken from a study of Graves' ophthalmopathy and Graves' hyperthyroidism. RNA transcripts were the source from which TCR beta CDR3 regions were amplified. The workflow started with a first-round RT-PCR run with HTBI primers and then moved on to a second-round multiplex PCR. Each CDR3 protein is one row after TCRdb ran MiXCR on the multiplex PCR reads. The profile shows 580,000 or so distinct CDR3 sequences, roughly 39% of them singletons. Points from the study as a whole: Ophthalmopathy progression was predicted by the model at about 69% sensitivity and about 74% specificity. Most clonotypes expanded in thyroid above 0.001 frequency were present in blood too.

Orbital computed tomography, together with clinical symptoms, serum thyroxine, TRAb and thyroid ultrasound, was used for diagnosis. The sequence derives from an adult man with Graves' hyperthyroidism. V is TRBV7-2 and J is TRBJ2-5; 8 bases are shared with TRBD2. Sample: peripheral blood or thyroid tissue (not recorded which). CDR3 protein: CASSPPGRGGETQYF. The CDR3 DNA sequence: TGTGCCAGCAGCCCCCCGGGACGGGGGGGGGAGACCCAGTACTTC.